Below, 18 T cell receptor beta chains from the same sample are listed, as sequenced in a study of T cells in Graves' hyperthyroidism and ophthalmopathy. Amplified regions were TCR beta CDR3 sequences from RNA transcripts. A first-round RT-PCR of the TCR CDR3 used the HTBI primer set. TCRdb re-called the multiplex PCR reads with MiXCR, one entry per CDR3 protein. The sample includes 700,000 or so distinct CDR3 sequences, 16% seen only once; the top ten take around 7.7%. The sequenced sample consisted of blood. The receptors derive from a man aged 18 to 29 with Graves' hyperthyroidism.

The rearrangement links TRBV3-1 to TRBJ2-7, with a tentative D call TRBD2 (6 bases). The CDR3 spans 13 residues. CDR1 LGHDT and CDR2 YNNKEL come from the germline V gene (reference sequence). Trimming removed 1 base from V and 6 bases from J, with 10 bases in between. The CDR3 is CASSQARDSEQYF. Here the CDR3 DNA reads TGTGCCAGCAGCCAAGCCAGGGACTCCGAGCAGTACTTC.

This clonotype was counted ten times or more. The chain has TRBV28 and TRBJ2-6, with D unclear. The CDR3 is 14 residues long. V was shortened by 6 bases and J by 7 bases, with 13 bases between the two germline ends. CDR1 MDHEN and CDR2 SYDVKM come from the germline V gene. In DNA form, the CDR3 reads TGTGCCAGCAGGATCGGTAACGCCGCCAACGTCCTGACTTTC. The encoded protein is CASRIGNAANVLTF.

V gene TRBV10-3 combines with J gene TRBJ1-6; D unresolved. Trimming cost V 2 bases and J 0 bases, with 5 bases left between them. The CDR3 has 15 residues. Per the germline V gene, CDR1 is ENHRY and CDR2 is SYGVKD. The CDR3 DNA reads as TGTGCCATCAGTGAGCGGAGCTCCTATAATTCACCCCTCCACTTT. Encoded protein: CAISERSSYNSPLHF.

This clonotype occurred a few times. V and J are TRBV4-3 and TRBJ2-1, with D unclear. Germline CDR1 LGHNA, CDR2 YSLEER. The CDR3 runs 13 residues. The V and J ends lost 3 bases and 5 bases respectively, with 8 bases between them. Here the CDR3 reads CASSQGFNNEQFF. The DNA of the CDR3 is TGCGCCAGCAGCCAGGGCTTCAACAATGAGCAGTTCTTC.

This clonotype occurred many times. The J gene is TRBJ2-3, the V gene TRBV2, with D maybe TRBD2 (5 bases). Trimming stripped 2 bases from V and 10 bases from J, with 16 bases between. The CDR3 sequence is 14 residues long. The germline gives CDR1 SNHLY, CDR2 FYNNEI. Written as DNA, the CDR3 is TGTGCCAGCAGTGAACGAGTAGCGCCCTGGGCGCAGTATTTT. This translates into CASSERVAPWAQYF.

The chain has TRBV4-3 and TRBJ2-7; a weak D match, TRBD2 (6 bases). V was trimmed by 0 bases and J by 3 bases, leaving 9 bases between them. This CDR3 has 14 residues. CDR1 and CDR2 (germline): LGHNA, YSLEER. The CDR3 loop is CASSQEEGYYEQYF. In DNA, the CDR3 is TGCGCCAGCAGCCAAGAGGAGGGGTACTACGAGCAGTACTTC.

This clonotype was counted at least ten times. The chain has TRBV20-1 and TRBJ1-1, with D unclear. V gave up 1 base and J gave up 0 bases, with 12 bases separating them. Germline loops: CDR1 DFQATT, CDR2 SNEGSKA (reference sequence). The CDR3 extends over 15 amino acids. CDR3 protein: CSARVEEQMNTEAFF. The CDR3 DNA reads as TGCAGTGCTAGAGTAGAAGAACAGATGAACACTGAAGCTTTCTTT.

CDR3 amino acids: CASRGPGHDLETQYF. The CDR3 coding sequence is TGTGCCAGCAGGGGACCGGGACACGATTTGGAGACCCAGTACTTC. This sequence joins TRBV28 and TRBJ2-5; tentative D call: TRBD1 (6 bases). This CDR3 is built from 15 residues. CDR1 is MDHEN, CDR2 SYDVKM, per germline. V lost 6 bases and J 5 bases, leaving 19 bases between the germline ends.

At least ten counts were recorded for this clonotype. This rearrangement joins TRBV3-1 to TRBJ1-2; TRBD1 matches at 7 bases. CDR1 and CDR2 (germline): LGHDT, YNNKEL (reference sequence). There are 16 residues in the CDR3. J was trimmed by 8 bases and V by 5 bases; bases with no gene match: 17. CDR3 region: CASSKSGRQGLGGYTF. CDR3 nucleotide sequence: TGTGCCAGCAGCAAATCGGGAAGACAGGGATTGGGAGGCTACACCTTC.

V is TRBV19 and J is TRBJ1-5; D is ambiguous. V was clipped by 7 bases and J by 1 base, with 8 bases between them. Germline CDR1 is LNHDA and CDR2 is SQIVND (reference sequence). The CDR3 covers 13 residues. CDR3 nucleotides: TGTGCCAGTAATAGGGCCAGCAATCAGCCCCAGCATTTT. Translating gives CASNRASNQPQHF.

The table lists this clonotype with many counts. The chain combines TRBV5-1 with TRBJ2-3; TRBD2 might be the D (5 bases). This CDR3 comprises 16 residues. Germline V gene data show CDR1 as SGHRS and CDR2 as YFSETQ. The V gene lost 4 bases and the J gene lost 1 base, with 16 bases spanning the gap. CDR3 nucleotides: TGCGCCAGCAGCGGATTCACGGGGTTTGGCACAGATACGCAGTATTTT. This sequence encodes CASSGFTGFGTDTQYF.

This clonotype was observed at least ten times. The rearrangement links TRBV6-8 to TRBJ1-2, with unresolved D. Between the trimmed V and J ends, which lost 1 base and 3 bases, there was a span of 6 bases. Germline CDR1 and CDR2: MNHGY and SAAAGT. This CDR3 region has 13 residues. The CDR3 DNA reads TGTGCCAGCAGTTACTTCCAGTACTATGGCTACACCTTC. Its protein product is CASSYFQYYGYTF.

The rearrangement links TRBV2 to TRBJ2-3, with 7 nucleotides matching TRBD2. Germline V CDR1 and CDR2: SNHLY, FYNNEI. This CDR3 comprises 16 residues. Trimming took 6 bases from V and 2 from J; bases not matched to a gene: 11. The CDR3 is CASREDLAADTDTQYF. CDR3 coding DNA: TGTGCCAGCAGGGAGGATCTAGCGGCAGACACAGATACGCAGTATTTT.

This clonotype was seen a few times. The chain employs TRBV20-1 and TRBJ2-3; TRBD2 matches at 15 bases. Unmatched junction bases numbered 6, after V lost 3 bases and J lost 5 bases. Germline V gene data show CDR1 as DFQATT and CDR2 as SNEGSKA (reference sequence). The CDR3 has 16 amino acids. The CDR3 sequence is CSASGLAGGPGDTQYF. The CDR3 DNA is TGCAGTGCTAGCGGACTAGCGGGAGGGCCGGGAGATACGCAGTATTTT.

The gene calls are TRBV30 and TRBJ2-3; TRBD2 agrees at 9 bases. Germline CDR1 is GTSNPN and CDR2 is SVGIG (reference sequence). Germline trimming cut 0 bases from V and 3 bases from J; bases unmatched to any gene: 4. CDR3 size: 15 residues. The CDR3 spells CAWSVISGRTDTQYF. The CDR3 region has the DNA TGTGCCTGGAGTGTAATCAGCGGGAGGACAGATACGCAGTATTTT.

The V call is TRBV2, the J call TRBJ1-1; 9 bases align to TRBD1. V shed 4 bases and J 5 bases; nucleotides not matched to a gene: 8. CDR1 and CDR2 (germline): SNHLY, FYNNEI. This CDR3 comprises 15 residues. The CDR3 is CASSVAGTGWTEAFF. The DNA of the CDR3 is TGTGCCAGCAGTGTCGCCGGGACAGGGTGGACTGAAGCTTTCTTT.

This clonotype occurred a few times. This sequence joins TRBV5-1 and TRBJ1-1, with D perhaps matching TRBD1 (5 bases). Trimming pared 4 bases from V and 1 base from J, leaving 11 bases between. This CDR3 spans 14 amino acids. The germline V gene has CDR1 SGHRS and CDR2 YFSETQ. Written as DNA, the CDR3 is TGCGCCAGCAGCGCCAGGGATGGGAACACTGAAGCTTTCTTT. Its translation: CASSARDGNTEAFF.

This chain joins TRBV20-1 and TRBJ2-3, with a weak D call TRBD2 (6 bases). The CDR3 totals 14 residues. Germline CDR1 and CDR2: DFQATT and SNEGSKA (reference sequence). The germline V and J ends were trimmed by 7 bases and 2 bases, with 16 bases remaining between them. CDR3 coding DNA: TGCAGTGGAAAGGTGGGCGGGAACACAGATACGCAGTATTTT. This translates into CSGKVGGNTDTQYF.